These T cell receptor beta chains were read from a single sample in a study of cytomegalovirus exposure and HLA in healthy donors. Using immunoSEQ multiplex PCR, the repertoire was profiled, and TCRdb retains in-frame clones only, with some absent. The sample includes approximately 150,000 clones, roughly a tenth of them seen just once. Source material: PBMCs. These receptors all stem from a male donor in good health and CMV-seronegative. Both conserved end residues are part of each CDR3. D genes are given only for firm matches. Some rows mark clone size as missing; the rest say once, few, many or name a class of expanded clone.

CASSLEGGSSYEQYF	TGTGCCAGCAGCTTAGAAGGCGGGAGCTCCTACGAGCAGTACTTC	TRBD2	TRBJ2-7	TRBV11-2	-
CASSYNYEQYF	TGTGCCAGTAGTTACAACTACGAGCAGTACTTC	-	TRBJ2-7	TRBV19	few
CAIRTQGGTEAFF	TGTGCCATCAGAACCCAGGGAGGAACTGAAGCTTTCTTT	-	TRBJ1-1	TRBV10-3	few
CASSGPPGGASYEQYF	TGTGCCAGCAGCGGGCCTCCGGGAGGCGCTTCCTACGAGCAGTACTTC	TRBD2	TRBJ2-7	TRBV7-9	-
CASSDGTGGFGNTIYF	TGTGCCAGCAGTGATGGGACAGGGGGCTTCGGAAACACCATATATTTT	TRBD1	TRBJ1-3	TRBV6-1	-
CASSYYTAVISEKLFF	TGTGCCAGCAGCTATTACACGGCGGTAATATCTGAAAAACTGTTTTTT	-	TRBJ1-4	TRBV5-6	-
CASSPLEGMAYNEQFF	TGTGCCAGCAGTCCCCTAGAGGGAATGGCCTACAATGAGCAGTTCTTC	-	TRBJ2-1	TRBV28	-
CASSLGSTGGYGYTF	TGCGCCAGCAGCTTGGGCTCGACAGGGGGCTATGGCTACACCTTC	TRBD1	TRBJ1-2	TRBV5-1	few
CAIGQGAGEQYF	TGTGCGATCGGACAGGGGGCGGGCGAGCAGTACTTC	TRBD1	TRBJ2-7	TRBV10-3	few
CSVDRGHEQYF	TGCAGCGTGGACAGGGGCCACGAGCAGTACTTC	TRBD1	TRBJ2-7	TRBV29-1	-
CASSRRGRETQYF	TGTGCCAGCAGCCGCAGGGGGCGGGAGACCCAGTACTTC	TRBD1	TRBJ2-5	TRBV7-9	few
CASSPLTGLSYEQYF	TGTGCCAGCAGTCCACTGACAGGGCTCTCCTACGAGCAGTACTTC	TRBD1	TRBJ2-7	TRBV28	-
CASSGGGLANVLTF	TGTGCCAGCAGCGGGGGGGGATTAGCCAACGTCCTGACTTTC	TRBD2	TRBJ2-6	TRBV9	few
CASSLRVGVDEQYF	TGTGCCAGCAGTTTAAGGGTAGGGGTCGACGAGCAGTACTTC	-	TRBJ2-7	TRBV28	-
CASSPLWRGPGHNEKLFF	TGTGCCAGCAGTCCACTCTGGAGGGGGCCTGGGCACAATGAAAAACTGTTTTTT	TRBD1	TRBJ1-4	TRBV6-7	-
CASSLVTKGYSNTEAFF	TGCGCCAGCAGCTTGGTGACAAAGGGGTATTCGAACACTGAAGCTTTCTTT	-	TRBJ1-1	TRBV5-1	-
CASSWDRGNEKLFF	TGTGCCAGCAGCTGGGACAGGGGGAATGAAAAACTGTTTTTT	TRBD1	TRBJ1-4	TRBV5-1	few
CASRRTLENEKLFF	TGTGCCAGCAGACGGACTCTCGAGAATGAAAAACTGTTTTTT	-	TRBJ1-4	TRBV6-5	-
CASCVGGKGNQPQHF	TGTGCCAGCTGCGTCGGGGGTAAGGGCAATCAGCCCCAGCATTTT	-	TRBJ1-5	TRBV28	-
CASSIDRGTQIRALHF	TGTGCCAGTAGTATAGATCGCGGGACCCAGATTCGGGCCCTCCACTTT	-	TRBJ1-6	TRBV19	-
CASSVSGQGGYGYTF	TGTGCCAGCAGCGTATCGGGACAGGGAGGATATGGCTACACCTTC	TRBD1	TRBJ1-2	TRBV9	few
CASSRSGTGTPTDTQYF	TGTGCCAGCTCACGATCCGGGACAGGAACACCGACAGATACGCAGTATTTT	TRBD1	TRBJ2-3	TRBV18	-
CASSLGTGGPYEQYF	TGTGCCAGCAGCTTAGGAACAGGGGGTCCCTACGAGCAGTACTTC	TRBD1	TRBJ2-7	TRBV7-3	-
CASSPQSTRNTEAFF	TGTGCCAGCAGTCCCCAATCGACTAGGAACACTGAAGCTTTCTTT	-	TRBJ1-1	TRBV28	few
CASSLRLRSTGELFF	TGTGCCAGCAGTCTACGACTAAGATCCACCGGGGAGCTGTTTTTT	-	TRBJ2-2	TRBV28	few
CASSPRTSEGETQYF	TGCGCCAGCAGCCCCCGGACTAGCGAGGGGGAGACCCAGTACTTC	TRBD2	TRBJ2-5	TRBV5-1	-
CASSLGRTGGYEQYF	TGCGCCAGCAGCCTCGGTAGGACAGGGGGTTACGAGCAGTACTTC	TRBD1	TRBJ2-7	TRBV4-1	few
CASGQGAASNTQYF	TGTGCCAGCGGACAGGGGGCCGCATCGAATACGCAGTATTTT	TRBD1	TRBJ2-3	TRBV25-1	few
CASSIAPGYYGYTF	TGTGCCAGTAGTATAGCTCCAGGGTACTATGGCTACACCTTC	-	TRBJ1-2	TRBV19	-
CAWSVRGNQPQHF	TGTGCCTGGAGTGTGAGAGGGAATCAGCCCCAGCATTTT	-	TRBJ1-5	TRBV30	few
CASSIDLTGGFAFF	TGTGCCAGTAGTATAGATCTAACAGGGGGCTTCGCTTTCTTT	TRBD1	TRBJ1-1	TRBV19	few
CAGSSTSGGPGDTQYF	TGTGCCGGCAGTTCGACGTCGGGGGGGCCGGGGGATACGCAGTATTTT	TRBD2	TRBJ2-3	TRBV6-5	-
CASSSGGWNTEAFF	TGTGCCAGCAGCTCCGGAGGATGGAACACTGAAGCTTTCTTT	-	TRBJ1-1	TRBV7-2	-
CASTPQQGSQEQYF	TGTGCCAGTACCCCCCAACAGGGGTCGCAAGAGCAGTACTTC	TRBD1	TRBJ2-7	TRBV19	few
CASARGVPGGSYNSPLHF	TGTGCCAGCGCCAGGGGAGTCCCTGGGGGATCCTATAATTCACCCCTCCACTTT	-	TRBJ1-6	TRBV7-9	few
CASMRQGNEAFF	TGTGCCAGCATGAGACAAGGCAACGAAGCTTTCTTT	-	TRBJ1-1	TRBV27	-
CASRSLGGLLNYGYTF	TGTGCCAGCAGGTCCCTCGGGGGGTTGTTGAACTATGGCTACACCTTC	-	TRBJ1-2	TRBV27	-
CASSFIGQANYGYTF	TGTGCCAGCAGTTTCATCGGACAGGCTAACTATGGCTACACCTTC	TRBD1	TRBJ1-2	TRBV6-5	few
CASSFSRPGTEAFF	TGCGCCAGCAGCTTTTCCCGGCCAGGCACTGAAGCTTTCTTT	-	TRBJ1-1	TRBV5-1	few
CASSEGGGPYNEQFF	TGTGCCAGCAGTGAGGGCGGGGGCCCATACAATGAGCAGTTCTTC	-	TRBJ2-1	TRBV2	-
CSASPSDTQYF	TGCAGTGCTAGTCCGTCAGATACGCAGTATTTT	-	TRBJ2-3	TRBV20-1	-
CASSWGGAGEDTQYF	TGTGCCAGCAGTTGGGGCGGGGCCGGGGAAGATACGCAGTATTTT	-	TRBJ2-3	TRBV27	few
CASSWDRPTLEQYF	TGTGCCAGCAGTTGGGACAGGCCAACGCTCGAGCAGTACTTC	TRBD1	TRBJ2-7	TRBV2	-
CASSLGLAGGEQYF	TGTGCCAGCAGTCTGGGACTAGCGGGAGGCGAGCAGTACTTC	TRBD2	TRBJ2-7	TRBV6-5	few
CASSWRGGQNTEAFF	TGCGCCAGCAGCTGGAGGGGGGGACAGAACACTGAAGCTTTCTTT	-	TRBJ1-1	TRBV5-1	few
CASSLTFVQGLSTDTQYF	TGTGCCAGCAGCTTAACATTTGTACAGGGCTTAAGCACAGATACGCAGTATTTT	-	TRBJ2-3	TRBV7-2	-
CASRFGQYGRNEQFF	TGTGCCAGCAGATTCGGACAATATGGACGCAATGAGCAGTTCTTC	-	TRBJ2-1	TRBV6-5	-
CASSQDRAGGAFF	TGCGCCAGCAGCCAAGACAGGGCCGGGGGAGCTTTCTTT	-	TRBJ1-1	TRBV4-3	-
CASSRAGVHQETQYF	TGCGCCAGCAGCCGAGCGGGGGTCCATCAAGAGACCCAGTACTTC	TRBD2	TRBJ2-5	TRBV4-1	-
CASSVARRGSNYGYTF	TGTGCCAGCAGCGTAGCGCGCAGGGGCTCTAACTATGGCTACACCTTC	-	TRBJ1-2	TRBV9	few
CASSRLDRGNSPLHF	TGTGCCAGCAGTCGACTGGACAGGGGAAATTCACCCCTCCACTTT	TRBD1	TRBJ1-6	TRBV27	-
CARPGTSGSTDAQYF	TGTGCCAGACCAGGGACTAGCGGGAGCACAGATGCGCAGTATTTT	TRBD2	TRBJ2-3	TRBV9	-
CASSPTGGRANTDTQYF	TGTGCCAGCAGCCCCACGGGCGGGAGGGCCAACACAGATACGCAGTATTTT	TRBD2	TRBJ2-3	TRBV9	few
CASSLLPNQGYTF	TGTGCCAGCAGCTTATTACCCAACCAGGGTTACACCTTC	-	TRBJ1-2	TRBV7-9	-
CASSRTTSTDTQYF	TGTGCCAGCAGCCGGACTACTAGCACAGATACGCAGTATTTT	-	TRBJ2-3	TRBV5-4	-
CASALPGQGRTEAFF	TGTGCTAGTGCTCTACCGGGACAGGGTCGCACTGAAGCTTTCTTT	TRBD1	TRBJ1-1	TRBV12-5	-
CASTGGSNQPQHF	TGTGCCAGCACCGGGGGGAGCAATCAGCCCCAGCATTTT	-	TRBJ1-5	TRBV6-1	few
CASSPGLAGGPRETQYF	TGTGCCAGCAGCCCGGGACTAGCGGGGGGCCCGAGGGAGACCCAGTACTTC	TRBD2	TRBJ2-5	TRBV7-9	-
CASSQDPGNNEQFF	TGTGCCAGCAGCCAAGATCCGGGGAACAATGAGCAGTTCTTC	-	TRBJ2-1	TRBV4-2	-
CASRDTSRGSGEQFF	TGTGCCAGCAGGGATACTAGCCGGGGTTCGGGTGAGCAGTTCTTC	-	TRBJ2-1	TRBV27	few